Listed below are T cell receptor beta chains from one sample, sequenced in a study of CD8+ T cells in alopecia areata. Clones were sequenced by immunoSEQ multiplex PCR, and TCRdb holds only the in-frame ones, with some missing. The table includes about 180,000 clones, about 55% detected once. The sample consisted of CD8+ T cells sorted from blood, taken at week 24, from a patient treated with tofacitinib. Every receptor here comes from a human donor with alopecia areata. CDR3s include the opening cysteine and the closing phenylalanine or tryptophan. D genes are given only for firm matches. Some rows have no size entry. The others give once, few or many, or a class for an expanded clone.

>few|TRBV6-5|TRBD1|TRBJ1-5
TGTGCCAGCAGGCCCGGACAGGGGAATCAGCCCCAGCATTTT
CASRPGQGNQPQHF
>-|TRBV4-3|-|TRBJ1-4
TGCGCCAGCAGCCAAGATGGGACCGGGAGTGAAAAACTGTTTTTT
CASSQDGTGSEKLFF
>-|TRBV2|-|TRBJ1-2
TGTGCCAGCAGTGAAGCGCTTCTCTTTTGGGGCTTC
CASSEALLFWGF
>-|TRBV30|TRBD2|TRBJ2-7
TGTGCCTGGAGTGCGGGACTAGCGGGGAGTGAGCAGTACTTC
CAWSAGLAGSEQYF
>-|TRBV9|-|TRBJ1-2
TGTGCCAGCAGCCCCCCGGCGGACGCTCGGGGCTACACCTTC
CASSPPADARGYTF
>-|TRBV15|TRBD2|TRBJ2-1
TGTGCCACCAGCAGAGATCGATCTAGCGGGGGCCAGCAGTTCTTC
CATSRDRSSGGQQFF
>-|TRBV29-1|TRBD1|TRBJ1-2
TGCAGCGTTGACGGGACAGGTAAAGACTATGGCTACACCTTC
CSVDGTGKDYGYTF
>few|TRBV25-1|-|TRBJ1-1
TGTGCCAGCAGTGGTCCGAACACTGAAGCTTTCTTT
CASSGPNTEAFF
>-|TRBV7-6|-|TRBJ2-7
TGTGCCAGCAGCTTTGAGGGGCTGAGAGAGCAGTACTTC
CASSFEGLREQYF
>-|TRBV13|-|TRBJ2-1
TGTGCCAGCAGGGCAACTAGCAACAGTGAGCAGTTCTTC
CASRATSNSEQFF
>few|TRBV21-1|-|TRBJ2-4
TGTGCCAGCATCAACCGGGATTCAGAAGTCGAAAACATTCAGTACTTC
CASINRDSEVENIQYF
>once|TRBV7-9|-|TRBJ2-1
TGTGCCAGCAGCCGTCCTCCGGGACACTTCTACAATGAGCAGTTCTTC
CASSRPPGHFYNEQFF
>-|TRBV29-1|-|TRBJ2-2
TGCAGCGTTGAAAGGGTTAGCGATACGTACACCGGGGAGCTGTTTTTT
CSVERVSDTYTGELFF
>-|TRBV2|-|TRBJ2-3
TGTGCCGTAAGGGCCGCAGATACGCAGTATTTT
CAVRAADTQYF
>-|TRBV29-1|-|TRBJ1-1
TGCAGCGTTGATTACAGGGATCGGGAAGCTTTCTTT
CSVDYRDREAFF
>-|TRBV13|-|TRBJ1-1
TGTGCCAGCAGCTTAGGGGGCAGTAGGTCTGAAGCTTTCTTT
CASSLGGSRSEAFF
>-|TRBV13|-|TRBJ2-5
TGTGCCAGCAGAAGGAGGGGAGACCAAGAGACCCAGTACTTC
CASRRRGDQETQYF
>-|TRBV9|-|TRBJ2-7
TGTGCCAGCAGCGTAAGGGTGAGCTCCTACGAGCAGTACTTC
CASSVRVSSYEQYF
>-|TRBV7-9|TRBD1|TRBJ2-2
TGTGCCAGCAGCCCTTGGACAGGGTCGGGCACCGGGGAGCTGTTTTTT
CASSPWTGSGTGELFF
>-|TRBV7-2|-|TRBJ2-7
TGTGCCAGCAGCCCGAGTCAGACGAGCTCCTACGAGCAGTACTTC
CASSPSQTSSYEQYF
>-|TRBV28|TRBD1|TRBJ1-5
TGTGCCGCCGCACAGGGGACCTATAGCAATCAGCCCCAGCATTTT
CAAAQGTYSNQPQHF
>-|TRBV12-5|-|TRBJ1-2
TGTGCTAGTGGTTTAGGGCACGGCTACACCTTC
CASGLGHGYTF
>few|TRBV4-3|-|TRBJ2-1
TGCGCCAGCAGCCAAGAGACAGAGAATGAGCAGTTCTTC
CASSQETENEQFF
>few|TRBV7-6|TRBD2|TRBJ2-3
TGTGCCAGCAGCCGTACTAGCGGGGGCACAGATACGCAGTATTTT
CASSRTSGGTDTQYF
>many|TRBV4-1|-|TRBJ1-5
TGCGCCAGCAGCCACGAGGGGACCACGGGGGAGCCCCAGCATTTT
CASSHEGTTGEPQHF
>-|TRBV7-7|-|TRBJ1-4
TGTGCCAGCAGCTTAGCGATAAAAGGACTGTTTTTT
CASSLAIKGLFF
>-|TRBV15|-|TRBJ1-1
TGTGCCACCAGCAGAGAACGAGGGGCGTTAACTGAAGCTTTCTTT
CATSRERGALTEAFF
>few|TRBV29-1|-|TRBJ2-3
TGCAGCGTTGTCTTGTCATCAGATACGCAGTATTTT
CSVVLSSDTQYF
>-|TRBV15|-|TRBJ1-1
TGTGCCACCAGCAGTACCCGGGAAAATGCTTTCTTT
CATSSTRENAFF
>-|TRBV4-1|-|TRBJ1-5
TGCGCCAGCAGCCAAGGTGGAATACAGCCCCAGCATTTT
CASSQGGIQPQHF
>-|TRBV13|-|TRBJ1-2
TGTGCCAGCAGCTTGGGGAACAGGGTCGGGGGCTACACCTTC
CASSLGNRVGGYTF
>-|TRBV29-1|-|TRBJ2-7
TGCAGCGCCCTCGACGGAGGGAGTTACGAGCAGTACTTC
CSALDGGSYEQYF
>few|TRBV11-2|TRBD2|TRBJ2-3
TGTGCCAGCAGCTCGCCCGGCGGGGGGGCCAGTCGGGATACGCAGTATTTT
CASSSPGGGASRDTQYF
>-|TRBV4-3|-|TRBJ2-6
TGCGCCAGCAGCCCCGAAAACTCTGGGGCCAACGTCCTGACTTTC
CASSPENSGANVLTF
>-|TRBV30|TRBD1|TRBJ1-1
TGTGCCTGGAGCGTAGACAGGGAAATCGCCGAAGCTTTCTTT
CAWSVDREIAEAFF
>-|TRBV7-9|-|TRBJ2-1
TGTGCCAGCAGCGCCTTAGCGAACGTCCAGAATGAGCAGTTCTTC
CASSALANVQNEQFF
>-|TRBV2|-|TRBJ1-5
TGTGCCAGCAGTGGGGGGGGAGGCAATCAGCCCCAGCATTTT
CASSGGGGNQPQHF
>few|TRBV4-3|-|TRBJ1-2
TGCGCCAGCAGCCAAGATTCGGGGGGCTACACCTTC
CASSQDSGGYTF
>-|TRBV6-5|-|TRBJ2-2
TGTGCCAGCAGTTACGGCGGGGCCGGGGAGCTGTTTTTT
CASSYGGAGELFF
>few|TRBV29-1|TRBD1|TRBJ2-1
TGCAGCGTTTTTCATGCCAGACCGGGACAGGGTGCAAATGAGCAGTTCTTC
CSVFHARPGQGANEQFF